This T cell receptor (beta chain) appears in the sequencing data of a study of Graves' ophthalmopathy and Graves' hyperthyroidism. Study-level background: Peripheral blood was gathered at first diagnosis, ahead of any treatment whatsoever.

The authors amplified TCR beta CDR3 regions, and they did so from RNA transcripts for repertoire sequencing. HTBI primers were used in a first-round RT-PCR, which preceded a second-round multiplex PCR. TCRdb re-called the multiplex PCR reads with MiXCR, one entry per CDR3 protein. The sample includes approximately 410,000 distinct CDR3 sequences, less than 20% of them seen just once. Exclusion criteria comprised other autoimmune diseases, uncontrolled infections, pregnancy or lactation in patients. The V end lost 3 bases, the J end lost 6 bases, and 8 bases lay between the germline ends. Germline assignment: CDR1 SEHNR and CDR2 FQNEAQ (reference sequence). The CDR3 covers 12 residues.

The origin of this receptor is a woman under 30 with stable Graves' hyperthyroidism. Sample: peripheral blood. The chain combines TRBV7-9 with TRBJ1-1; D remains unclear. The CDR3 nucleotides are TGTGCCAGCAGCTTCGACATTCCTGAAGCTTTCTTT. Translation gives CASSFDIPEAFF. The entire variable domain, with the rest obtained from reference TRBV7-9 and TRBJ1-1, is as follows: DTGVSQNPRHKITKRGQNVTFRCDPISEHNRLYWYRQTLGQGPEFLTYFQNEAQLEKSRLLSDRFSAERPKGSFSTLEIQRTEQGDSAMYLCASSFDIPEAFFGQGTRLTVV.